This T cell receptor beta chain was observed in a study of cytomegalovirus exposure and HLA in healthy donors. About the research overall: An earlier analysis identified under 130 million unique TCR beta sequences in about 190 million T cells.

Germline V lookup: CDR1 GTSNPN, CDR2 SVGIG (reference sequence). The CDR3 consists of 11 residues. This clone came up once. Its antigen is unknown. Sequence at one end of the junction differs from germline and may be a read error. Study-wide points: Over 150 TCR beta chains were listed as cytomegalovirus-associated. Highly shared sequence variants in one cluster were likely a sequencing artifact.

The PCR ran on 60 Vbeta and 13 Jbeta primers. The assay was immunoSEQ multiplex PCR, and TCRdb's table has in-frame clones only and misses some. The sample holds more than 130,000 clones; roughly 79% are singletons and the top ten take roughly 2.8%. The V and J genes are TRBV30 and TRBJ1-1, with D possibly TRBD1 on 6 matching bases. Sequenced sample: PBMCs. This receptor was obtained from a male donor in good health and CMV-seronegative. The CDR3 loop is CAWARDTEAFF. CDR3 sequence (DNA): TGTGCCTGGGCCCGGGACACCGAAGCTTTCTTT.